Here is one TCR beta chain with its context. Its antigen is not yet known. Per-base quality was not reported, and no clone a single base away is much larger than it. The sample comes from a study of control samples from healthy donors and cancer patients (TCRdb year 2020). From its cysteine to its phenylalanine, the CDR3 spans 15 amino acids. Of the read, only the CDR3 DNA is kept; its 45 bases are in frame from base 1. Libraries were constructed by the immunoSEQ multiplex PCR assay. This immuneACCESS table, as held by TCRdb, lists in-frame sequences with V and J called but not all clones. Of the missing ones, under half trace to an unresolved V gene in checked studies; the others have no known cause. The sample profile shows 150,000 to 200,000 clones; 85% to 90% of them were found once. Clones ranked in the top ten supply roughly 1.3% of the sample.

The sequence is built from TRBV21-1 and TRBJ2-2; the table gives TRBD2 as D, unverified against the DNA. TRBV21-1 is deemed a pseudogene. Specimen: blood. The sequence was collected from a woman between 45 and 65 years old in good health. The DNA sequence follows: TGTGCCAGCAGCCGCGTTCTTCCGAACACCGGGGAGCTGTTTTTT. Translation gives CASSRVLPNTGELFF.